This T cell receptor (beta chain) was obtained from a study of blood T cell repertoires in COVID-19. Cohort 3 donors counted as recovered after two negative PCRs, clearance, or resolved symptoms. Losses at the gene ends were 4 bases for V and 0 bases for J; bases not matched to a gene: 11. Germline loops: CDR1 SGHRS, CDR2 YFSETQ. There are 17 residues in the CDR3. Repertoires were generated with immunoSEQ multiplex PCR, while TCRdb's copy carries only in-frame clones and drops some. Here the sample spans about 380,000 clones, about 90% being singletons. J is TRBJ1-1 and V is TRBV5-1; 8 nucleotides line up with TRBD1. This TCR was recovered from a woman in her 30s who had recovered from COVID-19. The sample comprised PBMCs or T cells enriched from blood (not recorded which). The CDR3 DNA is TGCGCCAGCAGCGATCCGGGACAGGCCCTCATGAACACTGAAGCTTTCTTT. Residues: CASSDPGQALMNTEAFF.